The T cell receptor beta chain under discussion was sequenced for a study of blood T cell repertoires in COVID-19 (dated by TCRdb to about 2020). About the full investigation: The collaborator samples originated in the United States, Italy and Spain and spanned the acute and convalescent phases of COVID-19. The material from the prospective study consisted of cDNA or gDNA derived from T cells, B-cell-depleted T cells, or PBMCs. Deeply sampled blood TCRbeta repertoires from subjects exposed to, actively infected with, or recovered from COVID-19 were included in the dataset. The repertoires were released in a freely available public database intended as a resource for research on the immune response to SARS-CoV-2. Samples were obtained from the ongoing ImmuneRACE study (first 160 participants) and from roughly 1,300 subjects provided by 6 global collaborators. Sample metadata almost always included a de-identified subject ID, COVID-19 status, age in years and sex. HLA class I and class II types, where available, came from metadata supplied by the sample provider rather than from assay-based typing. The research as a whole found: The quantity of clinical and demographic metadata differed by source and by participant and was supplied without curation.

TCRbeta CDR3 regions were amplified from genomic DNA using the immunoSEQ Assay, a bias-controlled multiplex PCR. On the study's bioinformatics: The number of nucleated cells in each sample was estimated from the amplification of reference gene primers within the assay. Sequence reads were collapsed and filtered to measure the absolute abundance of every unique TCRbeta CDR3 rearrangement. For each sample, productive Simpson clonality was calculated as the square root of Simpson's diversity index over productive rearrangements. TCRdb retrieved this table from immuneACCESS and kept in-frame rearrangements only. Not all clones are present; in checked studies, unresolved V genes account for under half, and no reason is known for the remainder. D and trimming were read from the DNA, whereas the V and J calls and clone size are those reported in that table. The sample data list roughly 190,000 clones, and 88% of these were observed just once. Approximately 6% of the sample rests with the top ten.

A remark on this clone: What antigen it recognizes has not been identified. Qualities for individual bases were not recorded, and no much larger clone is one base off.

Whole blood was collected in K2EDTA tubes by collaborating institutions according to the institutions' own protocols. Collaborator samples were shipped for TCRbeta analysis as frozen whole blood, isolated PBMCs, or DNA extracted from either sample type. The CDR3 starts with the cysteine, ends with the phenylalanine, and has 14 residues. Only CDR3 DNA remains: 42 bases, in frame from the first base. V has 5 bases trimmed and J has 1 base trimmed; junction bases matching no gene number 4. CDR1 is given as MDHEN and CDR2 as SYDVKM, both from the germline V gene. The sequence joins TRBV28 to TRBJ2-7; 8 junctional bases match TRBD2. This sequence originates from a middle-aged man with active or convalescent COVID-19. The sample comprised peripheral blood. The nucleotide sequence is TGTGCCAGCAGTCCCTCGGGAGGGTCCTACGAGCAGTACTTC. It encodes CASSPSGGSYEQYF.